One sample yielded the 17 T cell receptor beta chains listed below, sequenced in a study of blood T cell repertoires in COVID-19. This table comes from immunoSEQ multiplex PCR, and its TCRdb copy is limited to in-frame clones, with some not included. The table records around 150,000 clones, 75% to 85% of them present only once. Sequenced input: peripheral blood. The receptor set was obtained from a man aged 60-69 years with acute or convalescent COVID-19.

This clone has just one count. This rearrangement joins TRBV6-6 to TRBJ1-4; a possible D gene is TRBD1 (5 bases). Germline V gene data show CDR1 as MNHNY and CDR2 as SVGAGI (reference sequence). The CDR3 loop spans 17 amino acids. V shed 7 bases and J shed 5 bases, with 23 bases lying between them. CDR3 sequence reads: CASTRIWGDRENEKLFF. DNA of the CDR3: TGTGCCAGCACTCGAATATGGGGTGACAGAGAAAATGAAAAACTGTTTTTT.

The rearrangement uses TRBV4-1 and TRBJ2-3, with D perhaps TRBD1 (6 bases). This CDR3 region has 15 residues. CDR1 is MGHRA, CDR2 YSYEKL, per germline. The V and J ends lost 1 base and 4 bases respectively, with 12 bases between them. The CDR3 DNA reads as TGCGCCAGCAGCCAAGGGGCAGGGGCGGCAGATACGCAGTATTTT. Its translation is CASSQGAGAADTQYF.

The CDR3 region is CASSFGTGVPYEQYF. CDR3 nucleotides: TGTGCCAGCAGCTTCGGGACAGGGGTACCCTACGAGCAGTACTTC. The rearrangement links TRBV7-2 to TRBJ2-7; 10 bases align to TRBD1. Germline V lookup: CDR1 SGHTA, CDR2 FQGNSA. The ends lost 3 bases at V and 2 bases at J; junction bases unmatched: 4. This CDR3 comprises 15 residues.

This clone occurred a few times. The V call is TRBV20-1, the J call TRBJ2-7; D possibly corresponds to TRBD1 (6 bases). The germline CDR1 and CDR2 sequences are DFQATT and SNEGSKA (reference sequence). Trimming pared 6 bases from V and 5 bases from J, leaving 11 bases between. The CDR3 is made up of 11 amino acids. CDR3 in amino acids: CSAARGDEQYF. In DNA form, the CDR3 reads TGCAGTGCGGCCAGGGGTGACGAGCAGTACTTC.

The chain carries TRBV5-1 and TRBJ1-2; D ambiguous. V was cut by 0 bases and J by 9 bases, with 15 bases left in between. CDR1 is SGHRS, CDR2 YFSETQ, per germline. This CDR3 spans 14 amino acids. The CDR3 coding sequence is TGCGCCAGCAGCTTGGCGGAGGGTCAGACGCGCTACACCTTC. It specifies CASSLAEGQTRYTF.

The chain is built from TRBV9 and TRBJ1-4; D is ambiguous. Germline CDR1 is SGDLS and CDR2 is YYNGEE. V lost 4 bases and J 3 bases, leaving 13 bases between the germline ends. The CDR3 is 15 amino acids. The CDR3 sequence: CASSSPGGANEKLFF. As DNA, the CDR3 is TGTGCCAGCAGCAGCCCGGGTGGAGCTAATGAAAAACTGTTTTTT.

This clone was seen a handful of times. The rearrangement links TRBV2 to TRBJ2-7, with D possibly matching TRBD1 (7 bases). The germline gives CDR1 SNHLY, CDR2 FYNNEI. The CDR3 loop spans 15 amino acids. Between the trimmed V and J ends, which lost 0 bases and 2 bases, there was a span of 11 bases. This CDR3 is CASSEAPGGTYEQYF. As DNA, the CDR3 is TGTGCCAGCAGTGAAGCGCCAGGGGGGACCTACGAGCAGTACTTC. The full variable domain, with the rest looked up from reference TRBV2 and TRBJ2-7, is EPEVTQTPSHQVTQMGQEVILRCVPISNHLYFYWYRQILGQKVEFLVSFYNNEISEKSEIFDDQFSVERPDGSNFTLKIRSTKLEDSAMYFCASSEAPGGTYEQYFGPGTRLTVT.

V gene TRBV11-2 combines with J gene TRBJ2-2, with 9 bases identical to TRBD2. V dropped 6 bases and J dropped 7; count of bases not matched to a gene: 9. Looked up from germline, CDR1 is SGHAT and CDR2 is FQNNGV. This CDR3 has 15 residues. CDR3 amino acids: CASSYLTSGIGELFF. The DNA of the CDR3 is TGTGCCAGCAGTTACCTGACTAGCGGTATCGGGGAGCTGTTTTTT.

This chain connects TRBV4-2 to TRBJ2-1; TRBD2 matches at 10 bases. The ends lost 0 bases at V and 7 bases at J; junction bases unmatched: 9. The CDR3 runs 17 residues. CDR1 and CDR2 from the germline V gene are LGHNA and YNFKEQ. DNA for the CDR3: TGTGCCAGCAGCCAAGATCCCGCTAGCGGGAGAGTAAATGAGCAGTTCTTC. This sequence encodes CASSQDPASGRVNEQFF.

This clone was picked up one time. This chain uses TRBV6-5 with TRBJ2-7, with 12 bases identical to TRBD2. Germline CDR1 and CDR2: MNHEY and SVGAGI. V was pared by 6 bases and J by 2 bases, with 5 bases of the junction left unmatched. This CDR3 has 15 residues. CDR3 amino acids: CASRDGLAGTYEQYF. CDR3 sequence (DNA): TGTGCCAGCAGAGACGGACTAGCGGGAACCTACGAGCAGTACTTC.

This clone was seen a few times. The chain has TRBV28 and TRBJ2-2; tentatively, D is TRBD1 (5 bases). The CDR3 has 18 amino acids. In germline, CDR1 is MDHEN, CDR2 SYDVKM. V shed 5 bases and J shed 0 bases, with 19 bases lying between them. The chain's CDR3 is CASSGHVTGYANTGELFF. The CDR3 nucleotides read TGTGCCAGCAGTGGTCACGTCACAGGCTACGCGAACACCGGGGAGCTGTTTTTT.

V usage is TRBV4-1 and J usage is TRBJ2-3; 8 bases match TRBD2. With V trimmed by 7 bases and J by 5 bases, 11 bases remained unmatched. Germline V gene data show CDR1 as MGHRA and CDR2 as YSYEKL. The CDR3 covers 15 residues. The CDR3 nucleotides read TGCGCCAGCAATTTAGAGCGGGAGCGGGGAGATACGCAGTATTTT. It yields the protein CASNLERERGDTQYF.

The gene calls are TRBV28 and TRBJ2-7; 7 positions match TRBD2. J was trimmed by 4 bases and V by 6 bases; bases with no gene match: 6. The germline V gene has CDR1 MDHEN and CDR2 SYDVKM. The CDR3 totals 13 residues. CDR3 DNA sequence: TGTGCCAGCAGGATAACTAGCGCGTACGAGCAGTACTTC. It is translated as CASRITSAYEQYF.

The chain carries TRBV6-1 and TRBJ2-7; no clear D. This CDR3 is 11 amino acids long. The germline gives CDR1 MNHNS, CDR2 SASEGT. V was pared by 5 bases and J by 3 bases, with 5 bases between. CDR3 sequence (DNA): TGTGCCAGCAGTTTAATCTACGAGCAGTACTTC. This translates into CASSLIYEQYF.

The chain employs TRBV7-3 and TRBJ2-5; D might be TRBD2 (6 bases). Per the germline V gene, CDR1 is SGHTA and CDR2 is FQGTGA. CDR3 length equals 14 residues. Trimming removed 1 base from V and 2 bases from J, with 8 bases in between. The CDR3 DNA reads as TGTGCCAGCAGCTTAATGGCGGGGCAAGAGACCCAGTACTTC. Its translation is CASSLMAGQETQYF.

This chain joins TRBV2 and TRBJ2-5; 10 bases line up with TRBD2. After removal of 8 bases from V and 7 bases from J, the junction contained 13 bases not matched to a gene. Looked up from germline, CDR1 is SNHLY and CDR2 is FYNNEI. This CDR3 is 15 amino acids long. CDR3 in amino acids: CASGQGSAGGRTQYF. CDR3 DNA: TGTGCCAGCGGTCAAGGTTCAGCGGGGGGGCGGACCCAGTACTTC.

The gene calls are TRBV5-1 and TRBJ2-5; D possibly corresponds to TRBD2 (6 bases). V lost 0 bases and J 2 bases, leaving 11 bases between the germline ends. The CDR3 runs 15 residues. Germline V gene data show CDR1 as SGHRS and CDR2 as YFSETQ. DNA for the CDR3: TGCGCCAGCAGCTTGGCGCCCGGAGGGCAAGAGACCCAGTACTTC. This codes for CASSLAPGGQETQYF.